This passage covers 4 T cell receptor beta chains from one sample sequenced in a study of spatial heterogeneity in lung cancer. General study findings and limits: Tumoral mutation counts were tracked by counts of expanded intratumoral alpha and beta TCRs.

Via MiXCR, TCRdb re-called the 5' RACE reads, giving one row per CDR3 protein. Of about 14,000 distinct CDR3 sequences detected, roughly 4.7% appear once; the ten largest clones hold about 16%. Indicated time point: sample taken at primary tumor resection. What these receptors recognize is not known. The sample consisted of lung tumor tissue, taken at surgery. These receptors were taken from a female donor with early-stage non-small cell lung cancer.

This clonotype came up many times. This beta chain is an off-target read within a library intended for alpha chains, so its frequency means little. This chain uses TRBV6-6 with TRBJ1-3; the D is unclear. Trimming removed 6 bases from V and 0 bases from J, with 12 bases in between. This CDR3 contains 15 residues. Germline V gene data show CDR1 as MNHNY and CDR2 as SVGAGI (reference sequence). The CDR3 spells CASRTLAFSGNTIYF. The DNA of the CDR3 is TGTGCCAGCAGGACTTTAGCCTTCTCTGGAAACACCATATATTTT.

This clonotype came up many times. The library was designed around alpha chains, so this beta chain is a stray read whose abundance carries little weight. The chain combines TRBV18 with TRBJ2-2; D remains unclear. The V and J ends lost 0 bases and 4 bases respectively, with 6 bases between them. This CDR3 spans 14 amino acids. CDR1 and CDR2 from the germline V gene are KGHSH and LQKENI. The CDR3 sequence: CASSPPSGTGELFF. DNA of the CDR3: TGTGCCAGCTCACCACCGTCAGGCACCGGGGAGCTGTTTTTT.

This clonotype appeared many times. This beta chain was picked up by a library intended for alpha chains and is off target, so its count carries little meaning. V and J are TRBV20-1 and TRBJ1-5, with D possibly TRBD1 on 5 matching bases. Trimming removed 6 bases at V and 2 bases at J, with 17 bases between. Germline V gene lookup returns CDR1 DFQATT and CDR2 SNEGSKA (reference sequence). This CDR3 spans 15 amino acids. The CDR3 loop reads CSARPWGVGNQPQHF. The CDR3 nucleotides are TGCAGTGCCAGACCGTGGGGGGTAGGCAATCAGCCCCAGCATTTT.

Many counts were recorded for this clonotype. With the library built for alpha chains, this beta chain is off target and its frequency is not meaningful. J is TRBJ1-5 and V is TRBV6-2 or TRBV6-3; TRBD1 aligns across 9 bases. With 6 bases clipped from V and 5 bases from J, the junction kept 23 bases outside the gene matches. The CDR3 length is 20 residues. Germline CDR1 and CDR2: MNHEY and SVGEGT. The CDR3 DNA is TGTGCCAGCAGCGAACACTACTGGGGACCGGGACAGGGTATCGATCAGCCCCAGCATTTT. Translated: CASSEHYWGPGQGIDQPQHF.